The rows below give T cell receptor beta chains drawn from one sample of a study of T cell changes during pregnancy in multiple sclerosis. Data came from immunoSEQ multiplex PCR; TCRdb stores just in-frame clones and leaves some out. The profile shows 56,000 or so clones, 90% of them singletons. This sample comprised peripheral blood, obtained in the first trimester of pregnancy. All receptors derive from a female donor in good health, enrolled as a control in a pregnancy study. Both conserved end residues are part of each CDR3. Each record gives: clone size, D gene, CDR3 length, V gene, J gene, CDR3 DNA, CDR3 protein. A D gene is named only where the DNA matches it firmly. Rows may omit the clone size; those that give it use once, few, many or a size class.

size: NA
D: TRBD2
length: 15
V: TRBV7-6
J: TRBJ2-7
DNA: TGTGCCAGCAGCTTAGTTGCGGGAGGTGCTGGCGAGCAGTACTTC
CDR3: CASSLVAGGAGEQYF

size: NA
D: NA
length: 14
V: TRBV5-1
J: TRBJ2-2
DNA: TGCGCCAGCAGCTTGGGGACGGGAACCGGGGAGCTGTTTTTT
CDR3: CASSLGTGTGELFF

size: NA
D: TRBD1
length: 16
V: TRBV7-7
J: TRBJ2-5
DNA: TGTGCTAGCAGCCCCCTGACAGGGGGAGTTGGGGAGACCCAGTACTTC
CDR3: CASSPLTGGVGETQYF

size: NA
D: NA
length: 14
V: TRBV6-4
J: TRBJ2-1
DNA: TGTGCCAGCAGTGAGAGGACAGACTACAATGAGCAGTTCTTC
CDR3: CASSERTDYNEQFF

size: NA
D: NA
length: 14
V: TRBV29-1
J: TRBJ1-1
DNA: TGCAGCGTTGAATTATACGGGGAGTACACTGAAGCTTTCTTT
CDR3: CSVELYGEYTEAFF

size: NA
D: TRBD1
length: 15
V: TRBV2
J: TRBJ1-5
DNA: TGTGCCAGCAGTGATCAACAGGGGGCTGGGCAGCCCCAGCATTTT
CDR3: CASSDQQGAGQPQHF

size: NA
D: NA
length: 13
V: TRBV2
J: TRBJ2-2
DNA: TGTGCCTGGGGCAGGAGGAACACCGGGGAGCTGTTTTTT
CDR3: CAWGRRNTGELFF

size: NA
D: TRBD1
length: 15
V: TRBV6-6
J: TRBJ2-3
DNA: TGTGCCAGCAGTCGACAGGGACCTTCCACAGATACGCAGTATTTT
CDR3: CASSRQGPSTDTQYF

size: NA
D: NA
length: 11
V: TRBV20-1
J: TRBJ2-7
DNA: TGCAGTGCTCAGACTAGTGGCGAGCAGTACTTC
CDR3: CSAQTSGEQYF

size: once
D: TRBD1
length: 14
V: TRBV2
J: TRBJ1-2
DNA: TGTGCCAGCAGTTCCGGGACAGTTAACTATGGCTACACCTTC
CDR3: CASSSGTVNYGYTF

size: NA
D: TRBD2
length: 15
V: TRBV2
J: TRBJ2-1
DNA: TGTGCCAGCAGTGCACTAGCGGGGGTCCCCAATGAGCAGTTCTTC
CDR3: CASSALAGVPNEQFF

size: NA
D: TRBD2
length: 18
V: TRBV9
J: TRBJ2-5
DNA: TGTGCCAGCAGCACCCGGCCGGGACTAGCGGGAAACCAAGAGACCCAGTACTTC
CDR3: CASSTRPGLAGNQETQYF

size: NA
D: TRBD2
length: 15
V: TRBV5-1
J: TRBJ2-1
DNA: TGCGCCAGCAGCTTTTCCAGCGGGGGCCGGAATGAGCAGTTCTTC
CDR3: CASSFSSGGRNEQFF

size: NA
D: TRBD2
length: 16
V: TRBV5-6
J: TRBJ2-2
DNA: TGTGCCAGCAGCTTGGAGGCTAGCGGGATTCTCGGGGAGCTGTTTTTT
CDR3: CASSLEASGILGELFF

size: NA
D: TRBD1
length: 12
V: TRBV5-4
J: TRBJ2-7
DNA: TGTGCCAGCAGCCTAACAGGGGACGAGCAGTACTTC
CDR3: CASSLTGDEQYF

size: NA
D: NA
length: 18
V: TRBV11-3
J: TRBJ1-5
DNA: TGTGCCAGCAGCTTTATACCAGAGACAGTTTATAGCAATCAGCCCCAGCATTTT
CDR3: CASSFIPETVYSNQPQHF

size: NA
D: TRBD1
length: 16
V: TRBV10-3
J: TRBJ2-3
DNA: TGTGCCATCAGTGAATATCGTGCAGGGGGAACAGATACGCAGTATTTT
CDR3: CAISEYRAGGTDTQYF

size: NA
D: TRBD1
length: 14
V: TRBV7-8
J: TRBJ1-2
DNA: TGTGCCAGCAGCTCCCCAGGGGGAATTGTCGGCTACACCTTC
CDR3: CASSSPGGIVGYTF

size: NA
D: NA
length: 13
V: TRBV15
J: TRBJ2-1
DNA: TGTGCCACCAGCAGAGATCAGGGAAATGAGCAGTTCTTC
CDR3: CATSRDQGNEQFF

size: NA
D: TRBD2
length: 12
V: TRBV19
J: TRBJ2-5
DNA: TGTGCCAGCACTAGCGGGGTGGAGACCCAGTACTTC
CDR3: CASTSGVETQYF

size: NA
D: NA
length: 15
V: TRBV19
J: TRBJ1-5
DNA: TGTGCCAGTAGTATGGGGGGGGCGAGCAATCAGCCCCAGCATTTT
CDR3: CASSMGGASNQPQHF

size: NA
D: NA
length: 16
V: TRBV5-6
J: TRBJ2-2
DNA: TGTGCCAGCAGCTTGGGGCTAGTGAAGGACACCGGGGAGCTGTTTTTT
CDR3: CASSLGLVKDTGELFF

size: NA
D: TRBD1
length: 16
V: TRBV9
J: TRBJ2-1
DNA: TGTGCCAGCAGCATACGAAATGGGGACAGATACGATGAGCAGTTCTTC
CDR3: CASSIRNGDRYDEQFF

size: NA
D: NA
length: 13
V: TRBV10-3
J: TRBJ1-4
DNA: TGTGCCATCAGAGGGGTTGGGGCTGAAAAACTGTTTTTT
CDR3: CAIRGVGAEKLFF

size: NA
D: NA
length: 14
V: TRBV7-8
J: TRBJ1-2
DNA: TGTGCCAGCTCCCCCGGAGGGTTTTACTTTGGCTACACCTTC
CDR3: CASSPGGFYFGYTF

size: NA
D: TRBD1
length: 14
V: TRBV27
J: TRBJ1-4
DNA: TGTGCCAGCAGACCGGGACAGGCGAGTGGTAAACTGTTTTTT
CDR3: CASRPGQASGKLFF

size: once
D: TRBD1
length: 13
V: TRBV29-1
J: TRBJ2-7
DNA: TGCAGCGTCGAACAGGGGGCTGACTACGAGCAGTACTTC
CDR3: CSVEQGADYEQYF

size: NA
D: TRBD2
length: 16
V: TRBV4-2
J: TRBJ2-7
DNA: TGTGCCAGCAGCCAAGTTGAAAGCGGGGGGGCCTATGAGCAGTACTTC
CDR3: CASSQVESGGAYEQYF

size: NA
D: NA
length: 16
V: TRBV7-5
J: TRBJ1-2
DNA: TGTGCCAGAAGCTTAAACCGGGACACCGTTACCTATGGCTACACCTTC
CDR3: CARSLNRDTVTYGYTF

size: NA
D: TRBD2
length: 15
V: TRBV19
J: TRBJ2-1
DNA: TGTGCCAGTATGCCTAGCGGGAGGGGGTGGAATGAGCAGTTCTTC
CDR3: CASMPSGRGWNEQFF

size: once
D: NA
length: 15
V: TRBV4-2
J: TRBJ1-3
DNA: TGTGCCAGCAAGTCTATTCGGGGGGCGGGAAACACCATATATTTT
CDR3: CASKSIRGAGNTIYF

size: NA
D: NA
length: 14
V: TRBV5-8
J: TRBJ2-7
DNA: TGTGCCAGCAGCATCCGACAGACCACCTACGAGCAGTACTTC
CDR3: CASSIRQTTYEQYF

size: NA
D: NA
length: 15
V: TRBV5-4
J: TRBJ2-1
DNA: TGTGCCAGCAGCTTGTCTAGTGGGACTGCCAATGAGCAGTTCTTC
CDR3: CASSLSSGTANEQFF

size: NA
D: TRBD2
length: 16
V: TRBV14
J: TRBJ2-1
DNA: TGTGCCAGCAGCCCAACGGGACTAGCGGGAAAAAATGAGCAGTTCTTC
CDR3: CASSPTGLAGKNEQFF

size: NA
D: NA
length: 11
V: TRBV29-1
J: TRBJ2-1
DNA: TGCAGCGCGCAGGGTTATGATGAGCAGTTCTTC
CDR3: CSAQGYDEQFF

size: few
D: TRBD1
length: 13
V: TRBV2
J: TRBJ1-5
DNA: TGTGCCAGCAGCGCGACAGGGTTTCAGCCCCAGCATTTT
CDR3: CASSATGFQPQHF

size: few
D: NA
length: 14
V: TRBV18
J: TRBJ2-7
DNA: TGTGCCAGCTCACCGTCGGGGGGCCCCTGGGAGCAGTACTTC
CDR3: CASSPSGGPWEQYF

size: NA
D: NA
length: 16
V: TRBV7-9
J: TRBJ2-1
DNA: TGTGCCAGCAGCCCAGCCCAGGGTTTCACTGACGATGAGCAGTTCTTC
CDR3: CASSPAQGFTDDEQFF

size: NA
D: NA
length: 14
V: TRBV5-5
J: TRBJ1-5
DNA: TGTGCCAGCAGCTTGGCGGGGGGCAATCAGCCCCAGCATTTT
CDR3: CASSLAGGNQPQHF

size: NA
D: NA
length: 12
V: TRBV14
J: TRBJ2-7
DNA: TGTGCCAGCAGCCAAGATGGGCACGAGCAGTACTTC
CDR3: CASSQDGHEQYF

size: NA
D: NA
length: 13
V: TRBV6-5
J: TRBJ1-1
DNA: TGTGCCAGCAGTTACGCGACAGTTGGTGAAGCTTTCTTT
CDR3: CASSYATVGEAFF

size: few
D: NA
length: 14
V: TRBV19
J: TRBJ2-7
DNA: TGTGCCAGTAGTATTTCCCGGACTACCTACGAGCAGTACTTC
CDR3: CASSISRTTYEQYF

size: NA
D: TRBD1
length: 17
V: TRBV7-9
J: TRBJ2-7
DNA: TGTGCCAGCAGCCCCGACAGGGGCCTCTTTACGCTCCACGAGCAGTACTTC
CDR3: CASSPDRGLFTLHEQYF